The sample holds one count of the clone carrying this TCR beta chain. This record belongs to a study of blood T cell repertoires in COVID-19. The data were produced by immunoSEQ multiplex PCR, yet TCRdb's version contains in-frame clones alone and is incomplete. The table shows around 100,000 clones, with about 85% occurring only once. The CDR3 loop spans 18 amino acids. Germline lookup yields CDR1 SEHNR and CDR2 FQNEAQ (reference sequence). V trimming: 0 bases; J trimming: 2 bases; junction bases outside the gene matches: 6. The sequenced material came from peripheral blood. The V call is TRBV7-9, the J call TRBJ2-1, with 11 positions matching TRBD2. This receptor was identified in a woman in her 70s with active or convalescent COVID-19. The CDR3 protein is CASSLALAGGVAYNEQFF. CDR3 nucleotides: TGTGCCAGCAGCTTAGCTCTAGCGGGAGGTGTTGCCTACAATGAGCAGTTCTTC.